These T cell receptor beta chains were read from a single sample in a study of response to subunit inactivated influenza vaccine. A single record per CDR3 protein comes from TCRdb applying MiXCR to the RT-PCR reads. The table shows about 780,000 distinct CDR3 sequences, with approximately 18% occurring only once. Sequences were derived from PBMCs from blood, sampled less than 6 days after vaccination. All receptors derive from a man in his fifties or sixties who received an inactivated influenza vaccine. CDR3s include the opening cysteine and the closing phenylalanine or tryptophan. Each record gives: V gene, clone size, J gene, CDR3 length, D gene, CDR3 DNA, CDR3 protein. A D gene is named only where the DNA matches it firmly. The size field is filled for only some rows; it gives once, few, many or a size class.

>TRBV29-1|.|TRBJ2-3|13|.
TGCAGCGTCAATCGGGGGGCCTCAGATACGCAGTATTTT
CSVNRGASDTQYF
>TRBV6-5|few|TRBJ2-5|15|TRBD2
TGTGCCAGCAGTTACTCCAGCGGGGGTACGAAGACCCAGTACTTC
CASSYSSGGTKTQYF
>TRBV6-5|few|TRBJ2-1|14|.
TGTGCCAGCAGTTACTTTGGGAACTACAATGAGCAGTTCTTC
CASSYFGNYNEQFF
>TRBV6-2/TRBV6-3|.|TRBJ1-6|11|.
TGTGCCAGCGGAGGAGGCCTCCCCCTCCACTTT
CASGGGLPLHF
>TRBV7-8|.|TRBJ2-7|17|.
TGTGCCAGCAGCTACCCCATAGGGGAGGGGGAAACACACGAGCAGTACTTC
CASSYPIGEGETHEQYF
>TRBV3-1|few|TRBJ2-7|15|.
TGTGCCAGCAGCCAAGGGTGGGCTGGACGCTACGAGCAGTACTTC
CASSQGWAGRYEQYF
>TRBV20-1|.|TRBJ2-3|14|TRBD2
TGCAGTGCTTCCTCCATGAGCGGGAGTGATACGCAGTATTTT
CSASSMSGSDTQYF
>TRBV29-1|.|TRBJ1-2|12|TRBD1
TGCAGCGGGGGACAGTCGGACTATGGCTACACCTTC
CSGGQSDYGYTF
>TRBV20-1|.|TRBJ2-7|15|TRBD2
TGCAGTGCTTTTGGGACTAGCGGGGGGGCCTACGAGCAGTACTTC
CSAFGTSGGAYEQYF
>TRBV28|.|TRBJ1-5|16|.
TGTGCCAGCAGTCTTTCCCCTGGAGAACGCGATCAGCCCCAGCATTTT
CASSLSPGERDQPQHF
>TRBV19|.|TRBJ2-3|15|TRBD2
TGTGCCAGTAGTATATACAGCGGGAAGGCAGATACGCAGTATTTT
CASSIYSGKADTQYF
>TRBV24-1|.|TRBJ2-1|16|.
TGTGCCACCAGTGATACGAGGGGGGGCCCCTACAATGAGCAGTTCTTC
CATSDTRGGPYNEQFF
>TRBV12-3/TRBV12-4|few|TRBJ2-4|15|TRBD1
TGTGCCAGCACCCAGGGACAGGCTAGTAAAAACATTCAGTACTTC
CASTQGQASKNIQYF
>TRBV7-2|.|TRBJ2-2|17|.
TGTGCCAGCAGCACCCATCCAGGTGCCCCGAGGACCGGGGAGCTGTTATTT
CASSTHPGAPRTGELLF
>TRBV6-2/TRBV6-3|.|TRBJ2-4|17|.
TGTGCCAGCAGTTACGGCAGGCCTCGTCTTGACAAAAACATTCAGTACTTC
CASSYGRPRLDKNIQYF
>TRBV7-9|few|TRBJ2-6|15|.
TGTGCCAGCAGCTTATGGGACTCTGGGGCCAACGTCCTGACTTTC
CASSLWDSGANVLTF
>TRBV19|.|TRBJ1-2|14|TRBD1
TGTGCCAAAATAGGGACAGGGAGAATGGATGGCTACACCTTC
CAKIGTGRMDGYTF
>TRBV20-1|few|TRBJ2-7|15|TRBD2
TGCAGTCCGACCGAGACGGGGGGTTTAACCTACGAGCAGTACTTC
CSPTETGGLTYEQYF
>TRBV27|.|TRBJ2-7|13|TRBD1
TGTGCCAGTTCCGGACAGGGGAGATACGAGCAGTACTTC
CASSGQGRYEQYF
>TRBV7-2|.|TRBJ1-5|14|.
TGTGCCAGCAGCTCGGACCGGCTTGGACAGCCCCAGCATTTT
CASSSDRLGQPQHF
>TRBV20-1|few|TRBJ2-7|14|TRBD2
TGCAGTGCTAGCTCGCCAGGGAGGGCCTACGAGCAGTACTTC
CSASSPGRAYEQYF
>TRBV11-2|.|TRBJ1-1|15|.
TGTGCCAGCAGCTTAAGCAGGGGCTGGGGCACTGAAGCTTTCTTT
CASSLSRGWGTEAFF
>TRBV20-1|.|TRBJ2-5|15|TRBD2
TGCAGTGCTAGAGATCTAGCGGGAGGGCCAGTGACCCAGTACTTC
CSARDLAGGPVTQYF
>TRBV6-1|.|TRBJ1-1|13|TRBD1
TGTGCCAGCAGTATAACCGGGACAGGGAAGGCTTTCTTT
CASSITGTGKAFF
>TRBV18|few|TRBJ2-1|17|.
TGTGCCAGCTCACCGCTTGGCCTCCTCCCTAACTACAATGAGCAGTTCTTC
CASSPLGLLPNYNEQFF
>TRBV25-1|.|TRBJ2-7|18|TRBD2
TGTGCCAGCAGTGAATCTTACCCCGGGACTAGCAGCTCCTACGAGCAGTACTTC
CASSESYPGTSSSYEQYF
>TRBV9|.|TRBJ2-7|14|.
TGTGCCAGCAGCGTAGTCGGCAACTCCTACGAGCAGTACTTC
CASSVVGNSYEQYF
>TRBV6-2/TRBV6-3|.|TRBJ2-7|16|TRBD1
TGTGCCAGCAGTTACCCTAGACAGGGAACTCGCTACGAGCAGTACTTC
CASSYPRQGTRYEQYF
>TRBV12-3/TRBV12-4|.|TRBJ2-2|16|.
TGTGCCAGCAGTACCCGGGGTAGCGCGAACACCGGGGAGCTGTTTTTT
CASSTRGSANTGELFF
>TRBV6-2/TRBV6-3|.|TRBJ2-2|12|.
TGTGCCAGCAGAGACCCCCCCGGGGAGCTGTTTTTT
CASRDPPGELFF
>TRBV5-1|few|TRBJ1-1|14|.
TGCGCCAGCAGGGAGGGACACCGGAACACTGAAGCTTTCTTT
CASREGHRNTEAFF
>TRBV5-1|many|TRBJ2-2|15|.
TGCGCCAGCAGCTTGGTTCCGGGAGACACCGGGGAGCTGTTTTTT
CASSLVPGDTGELFF
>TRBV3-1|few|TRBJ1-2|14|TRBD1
TGTGCCAGCAGCCAGCAACAGGGGCTTAGCGGCTACACCTTC
CASSQQQGLSGYTF
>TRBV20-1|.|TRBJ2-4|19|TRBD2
TGCAGTGCTAGAGATCCCGGGACTAGACATCTACTAGCCAAAAACATTCAGTACTTC
CSARDPGTRHLLAKNIQYF
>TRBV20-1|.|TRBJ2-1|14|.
TGCAGTGCCCCCCGCCCCCAGGCTGGCAATGAGCAGTTCTTC
CSAPRPQAGNEQFF